This TCR beta chain was identified during a study of blood T cell repertoires in COVID-19. Turning to the study itself: The United States, Italy and Spain supplied acute and convalescent COVID-19 samples. T cells, B-cell-depleted T cells, or PBMCs supplied cDNA or gDNA.

Study processing details: Nucleated cell number was recorded as an estimate derived from reference gene primer amplification. Generated by immunoSEQ multiplex PCR, the TCRdb table keeps only in-frame clones and is missing some. V, J and clone size reflect that table, while D and trimming were determined from the DNA. The table includes about 230,000 clones, roughly 85% detected once. The sequencing input was peripheral blood. The sequence was obtained from a middle-aged man with acute or convalescent COVID-19.

CDR3 nucleotides: TGTGCCAGCAGCTTGGTAGCAGGGAATCTTCCTGAAGCTTTCTTT. Amino acids: CASSLVAGNLPEAFF. This rearrangement joins TRBV5-4 to TRBJ1-1; perhaps TRBD1 as D (5 bases). The germline V and J ends were trimmed by 0 bases and 6 bases, with 15 bases remaining between them. The CDR3 has 15 amino acids. Per germline, CDR1 SGHNT and CDR2 YYREEE (reference sequence).